A selection of T cell receptor beta chains follows, all from one sample in a study of OX40 agonist ivuxolimab in advanced cancers. This table comes from immunoSEQ multiplex PCR, and its TCRdb copy is limited to in-frame clones, with some not included. Among around 50,000 clones, 70% to 90% were seen once, and the ten largest hold approximately 0.7%. The input for sequencing was CD4+ or CD8+ T cells sorted from blood, taken in a trial of the OX40 agonist ivuxolimab. The receptors were gathered from an adult with an advanced solid tumor such as melanoma, head and neck, liver or kidney cancer. The CDR3 runs from the conserved cysteine through the conserved F or W. Fields, in order: clone size, D gene, V gene, J gene, CDR3 protein, CDR3 DNA. D genes are given only for firm matches. Size is omitted from some rows. Given values are once, few, many or a class for expanded clones.

>once|NA|TRBV15|TRBJ2-5
CATSRGGQQETQYF
TGTGCCACCAGCAGAGGTGGACAGCAAGAGACCCAGTACTTC
>NA|NA|TRBV27|TRBJ1-2
CASSRSDGYGYTF
TGTGCCAGCAGCCGCAGCGACGGCTATGGCTACACCTTC
>NA|NA|TRBV18|TRBJ1-5
CASSPSTGAVQPQHF
TGTGCCAGCTCACCGTCCACGGGGGCAGTACAGCCCCAGCATTTT
>few|NA|TRBV5-6|TRBJ1-5
CASSWTGSNQPQHF
TGTGCCAGCAGCTGGACGGGTAGCAATCAGCCCCAGCATTTT
>NA|NA|TRBV7-9|TRBJ1-4
CASSKQEKLFF
TGTGCCAGCAGCAAACAGGAAAAACTGTTTTTT
>once|TRBD2|TRBV10-3|TRBJ2-2
CATRERGANTGELFF
TGTGCCACCAGGGAGCGGGGGGCAAACACCGGGGAGCTGTTTTTT
>NA|NA|TRBV7-7|TRBJ2-5
CASSSANRQETQYF
TGTGCCAGCAGCTCAGCTAACCGGCAAGAGACCCAGTACTTC
>once|TRBD2|TRBV7-3|TRBJ2-7
CASSLTAGDSYEQYF
TGTGCCAGCAGCTTAACAGCGGGGGACTCCTACGAGCAGTACTTC
>once|TRBD1|TRBV13|TRBJ1-1
CASSLPTGQGAFF
TGTGCCAGCAGCTTACCCACGGGACAGGGGGCTTTCTTT
>NA|NA|TRBV6-5|TRBJ2-3
CASSYSGSTDTQYF
TGTGCCAGCAGTTACTCGGGGAGCACAGATACGCAGTATTTT
>NA|NA|TRBV7-2|TRBJ2-6
CASSLLVSGANVLTF
TGTGCCAGCAGCTTACTCGTCTCTGGGGCCAACGTCCTGACTTTC
>once|TRBD1|TRBV11-3|TRBJ1-1
CASSSRTTGEAFF
TGTGCCAGCAGCTCCCGGACGACAGGGGAAGCTTTCTTT
>NA|NA|TRBV7-3|TRBJ2-1
CASSLPGLHNEQFF
TGTGCCAGCAGCTTACCTGGACTCCACAATGAGCAGTTCTTC
>NA|TRBD1|TRBV5-4|TRBJ2-2
CASSWGQGRNTGELFF
TGTGCCAGCAGCTGGGGACAGGGGAGGAACACCGGGGAGCTGTTTTTT
>NA|NA|TRBV5-1|TRBJ1-6
CASREYPGSNSPLHF
TGCGCCAGCCGCGAGTACCCAGGGTCAAATTCACCCCTCCACTTT
>NA|TRBD2|TRBV7-2|TRBJ2-7
CASSLARLAGGSTYEQYF
TGTGCCAGCAGCTTAGCTCGACTAGCGGGGGGCTCCACCTACGAGCAGTACTTC
>NA|NA|TRBV5-4|TRBJ1-2
CASSADTFGGYTF
TGTGCCAGCAGCGCTGACACCTTCGGGGGCTACACCTTC
>NA|NA|TRBV28|TRBJ2-5
CASMGQETQYF
TGTGCCAGCATGGGGCAAGAGACCCAGTACTTC
>NA|NA|TRBV10-3|TRBJ1-1
CAISDGPNTEAFF
TGTGCCATCAGTGATGGTCCGAACACTGAAGCTTTCTTT
>NA|NA|TRBV18|TRBJ1-6
CASSSTQGNNSPLHF
TGTGCCAGCTCATCCACACAGGGTAATAATTCACCCCTCCACTTT
>NA|NA|TRBV7-9|TRBJ2-3
CASSLALGSTDTQYF
TGTGCCAGCAGCTTAGCTCTGGGGAGCACAGATACGCAGTATTTT
>NA|TRBD1|TRBV29-1|TRBJ1-5
CGPGTEIFNSNQPQHF
TGCGGACCAGGGACAGAGATATTTAATAGCAATCAGCCCCAGCATTTT
>once|TRBD1|TRBV28|TRBJ1-2
CASSFTDRVWNYGYTF
TGTGCCAGCAGTTTTACCGACAGGGTCTGGAACTATGGCTACACCTTC
>NA|NA|TRBV5-1|TRBJ1-2
CASSLKSPGAGYTF
TGCGCCAGCAGCTTGAAGTCGCCCGGTGCGGGCTACACCTTC